A single T cell receptor (beta chain) is shown here with its context. Its specificity is unknown. Per germline, CDR1 MNHNS and CDR2 SASEGT. The CDR3 spans 18 residues. The entry originates in a study of T cells expressing NK-cell markers. Study-wide background: The study drew TCR beta repertoires from sorted CD3+CD56+NKG2C+, CD3+CD56+NKG2C- and CD3+CD56-NKG2C+ T cells. Whole-study findings and limits: Dominant NKG2C+ clonotypes made up about 1.0-7.0% of CD8+ T cells in several donors. Researchers report these clonotypes also headed the CD3+CD56-NKG2C+ fraction in several donors.

TCRdb re-called the 5' RACE reads, yielding one record per CDR3 amino acid sequence without DNA. This table lists 550,000 to 600,000 distinct CDR3 sequences. The chain is built from TRBV6-1 and TRBJ2-6; TCRdb reports TRBD2, a call that lacks DNA to check it against. The TCR originated in a man between 18 and 35 years old in good health. Material: blood T cells: a sorted CD56 or NKG2C T cell subset, CD4+ or CD8+ T cells, or bulk PBMC T cells (not recorded which). CDR3 in amino acids: CASGPWASGRSGANVLTF.